The source of this T cell receptor (beta chain) is a study of OX40 agonist ivuxolimab in advanced cancers. Using immunoSEQ multiplex PCR, the repertoire was profiled, and TCRdb retains in-frame clones only, with some absent. The sample contains about 50,000 clones, around nine tenths of which appear only once. This CDR3 comprises 15 residues. The germline V gene encodes CDR1 SGHDT and CDR2 YYEEEE. Trimming took off 0 bases at V and 0 bases at J, with 7 bases between the two ends. The rearrangement uses TRBV5-6 and TRBJ2-4; a weak D match, TRBD1 (5 bases). The receptor was derived from an adult with an advanced solid tumor such as melanoma, head and neck, liver or kidney cancer. The sequencing here drew on CD4+ or CD8+ T cells sorted from blood, taken in a trial of the OX40 agonist ivuxolimab. CDR3 in amino acids: CASSLEGLAKNIQYF. In nucleotides, the CDR3 is TGTGCCAGCAGCTTGGAGGGGCTAGCCAAAAACATTCAGTACTTC.